The rows below give T cell receptor beta chains drawn from one sample of a study of blood T cell repertoires in COVID-19. Only in-frame clones appear in the TCRdb table, and some are missing; sequencing was by immunoSEQ multiplex PCR. The table has a few hundred thousand clones, 86% seen once. Sample: peripheral blood. These receptors came from a man aged 30-40 years who had recovered from COVID-19. Each CDR3 is given with its conserved first and last residue. A D gene is named only where the DNA matches it firmly. The listing skips clone size in some rows; elsewhere it reads once, few, many or a size class.

V,size,D,J,DNA,CDR3
TRBV13,.,TRBD1,TRBJ1-2,TGTGCCAGCAGCTGGGGACAGGGCGATGGCTACACCTTC,CASSWGQGDGYTF
TRBV15,.,.,TRBJ2-6,TGTGCCACCAGCAGAGTCCCGGGGGCTGGGGCCAACGTCCTGACTTTC,CATSRVPGAGANVLTF
TRBV6-5,few,.,TRBJ1-1,TGTGCCAGCAGGAGCGCCCTGAACACTGAAGCTTTCTTT,CASRSALNTEAFF
TRBV5-1,.,TRBD1,TRBJ1-6,TGCGCCAGCAGCAGGGGACAGGATAATTCACCCCTCCACTTT,CASSRGQDNSPLHF
TRBV2,.,TRBD1,TRBJ2-3,TGTGCCAGCAGTGAACTTTGGGGGACAGGTACGGATACGCAGTATTTT,CASSELWGTGTDTQYF
TRBV4-1,.,TRBD1,TRBJ2-1,TGCGCCAGCAGCCACCTCCAGGACAGGGCAAATGAGCAGTTCTTC,CASSHLQDRANEQFF
TRBV7-2,.,TRBD1,TRBJ2-7,TGTGCCAGCAGCTCCAGGGGGCAGTCCTACGAGCAGTACTTC,CASSSRGQSYEQYF
TRBV5-6,.,.,TRBJ1-1,TGTGCCAGCAGCTTGAGGGGTGGGGACACTGAAGCTTTCTTT,CASSLRGGDTEAFF
TRBV6-5,.,TRBD1,TRBJ2-7,TGTGCCAGCAAGGGGACAGGGCAATCCTACGAGCAGTACTTC,CASKGTGQSYEQYF
TRBV18,.,TRBD1,TRBJ1-3,TGTGCCAGCTCACCACTTGGCGCAGGGGGCACCGGAAACACCATATATTTT,CASSPLGAGGTGNTIYF
TRBV5-8,.,.,TRBJ1-3,TGTGCCAGCAGCTTACTTACCCTCCAAATCTCTGGAAACACCATATATTTT,CASSLLTLQISGNTIYF
TRBV15,.,.,TRBJ2-3,TGTGCCACCAGCAGCGAAGCGCTAGCGGATACGCAGTATTTT,CATSSEALADTQYF
TRBV3-1/TRBV3-2,.,TRBD1,TRBJ1-2,TGTGCCAGCAGCCAATCAACAGGGGTCGACTTCAACTATGGCTACACCTTC,CASSQSTGVDFNYGYTF
TRBV10-1,.,TRBD2,TRBJ2-1,TGCGCCAGCAGGATGGCTAGCGGGGGGCCCTCGGACAATGAGCAGTTCTTC,CASRMASGGPSDNEQFF
TRBV5-1,once,.,TRBJ2-3,TGCGCCAGCAGCCCAAAACAGGCACCGGGAGATACGCAGTATTTT,CASSPKQAPGDTQYF
TRBV6-5,.,.,TRBJ1-1,TGTGCCAGCAGTTACGGGACTGTACCAGCTGAAGCTTTCTTT,CASSYGTVPAEAFF
TRBV7-6,.,.,TRBJ2-5,TGTGCCAGCAGCTTAGCGACCCGGGGTTCCCAAGAGACCCAGTACTTC,CASSLATRGSQETQYF
TRBV7-2,.,TRBD1,TRBJ1-2,TGTGCCAGCAGCGTCCACAGGGGGCAGGGCGGCTACACCTTC,CASSVHRGQGGYTF
TRBV7-6,.,TRBD1,TRBJ1-4,TGTGCCAGCAGCTTATTGGGACAGGGAGGCGAAAAACTGTTTTTT,CASSLLGQGGEKLFF
TRBV5-6,.,TRBD1,TRBJ2-2,TGTGCCAGCAGCTGGGGGACAGGGCACACCGGGGAGCTGTTTTTT,CASSWGTGHTGELFF
TRBV18,.,TRBD2,TRBJ2-1,TGTGCCAGCTCACCCGTTGCGGGGGGGCGGAATGAGCAGTTCTTC,CASSPVAGGRNEQFF
TRBV10-1,.,TRBD1,TRBJ1-1,TGCGCCAGCAGTGAGTGGGGACAGGGAAGGACTGAAGCTTTCTTT,CASSEWGQGRTEAFF
TRBV5-4,.,TRBD2,TRBJ2-3,TGTGCCAGCAGCTTGTTCCGCCTAGCGGGGGGGTTAGGAGATACGCAGTATTTT,CASSLFRLAGGLGDTQYF
TRBV18,once,.,TRBJ1-2,TGTGCCAGCTCACACCTTGACAGGAGTTATAACTATGGCTACACCTTC,CASSHLDRSYNYGYTF
TRBV3-1/TRBV3-2,once,TRBD1,TRBJ1-2,TGTGCCAGCAGCCAAAAGTGGGACAGGGATGGCTACACCTTC,CASSQKWDRDGYTF
TRBV28,.,TRBD1,TRBJ1-5,TGTGCCAGCAGTTTCTCTGGGACAGCTAGCAATCAGCCCCAGCATTTT,CASSFSGTASNQPQHF
TRBV19,.,.,TRBJ1-3,TGTGCCAGTAGTATTTCAGGGGTGAGCTCCATATATTTT,CASSISGVSSIYF
TRBV5-1,.,TRBD2,TRBJ2-5,TGCGCCAGCAGCGGGATAGCGGGGGGGCTGGAGACCCAGTACTTC,CASSGIAGGLETQYF
TRBV7-2,.,.,TRBJ2-7,TGTGCCAGCAGCTTAGCGCGGGACAGCTACGAGCAGTACTTC,CASSLARDSYEQYF
TRBV4-2,.,.,TRBJ1-1,TGTGCCAGCAGCCAAGATAGGCGGGTAGGGGCTTTCTTT,CASSQDRRVGAFF
TRBV27,once,TRBD1,TRBJ2-5,TGTGCCAGCGCGATACTTGACAGGGGGGTGACCCAGTACTTC,CASAILDRGVTQYF
TRBV5-6,.,.,TRBJ1-1,TGTGCCAGCAGCTTGGGAGCGAACACTGAAGCTTTCTTT,CASSLGANTEAFF
TRBV5-4,.,TRBD2,TRBJ2-3,TGTGCCAGCAGACCCGGGGGGTCAAACACAGATACGCAGTATTTT,CASRPGGSNTDTQYF
TRBV6-4,.,.,TRBJ1-2,TGTGCCAGCAGTGACTCCGGACACCAAAACTATGGCTACACCTTC,CASSDSGHQNYGYTF
TRBV6-5,.,.,TRBJ1-5,TGTGCCAGCAGCGGAGGGATCGATCAGCCCCAGCATTTT,CASSGGIDQPQHF
TRBV5-1,.,.,TRBJ2-1,TGCGCCAGCAGCTGGGCCCTTCAGGGCAATGAGCAGTTCTTC,CASSWALQGNEQFF
TRBV25-1,.,.,TRBJ2-7,TGTGCCAGCAGTGGAGACAGTTACGAGCAGTACTTC,CASSGDSYEQYF
TRBV19,.,.,TRBJ1-3,TGTGCCAGTAGTGAGACAGCTTCCTCTGGAAACACCATATATTTT,CASSETASSGNTIYF
TRBV18,once,.,TRBJ1-5,TGTGCCAGCTCACCACCGTCAGGGGCGAACAATCAGCCCCAGCATTTT,CASSPPSGANNQPQHF
TRBV7-2,.,.,TRBJ2-1,TGTGCCAGCAGTGTATCGTTCGACAGAGCGTCCTACAATGAGCAGTTCTTC,CASSVSFDRASYNEQFF
TRBV11-2,.,.,TRBJ2-7,TGTGCCAGCAGCTTTACTTCCCTCGTTCGCTCCCACGGGTCCTACGAGCAGTACTTC,CASSFTSLVRSHGSYEQYF
TRBV7-2,.,TRBD2,TRBJ2-5,TGTGCCAGCAGCTTAGCGGGGGGAGGGGAGACCCAGTACTTC,CASSLAGGGETQYF
TRBV5-1,once,.,TRBJ2-7,TGCGCCAGCAGCTTCGACAGGACGGGAAGCTCCTACGAGCAGTACTTC,CASSFDRTGSSYEQYF
TRBV5-6,.,.,TRBJ1-5,TGTGCCAGCAGCAAACGAGGTCTAAATCAGCCCCAGCATTTT,CASSKRGLNQPQHF
TRBV5-1,.,.,TRBJ1-6,TGCGCCAGCAGCTTGAATAGAGCACAGGACAATTCACCCCTCCACTTT,CASSLNRAQDNSPLHF
TRBV9,.,TRBD1,TRBJ1-2,TGTGCCAGCAGCCCCCCGACAGGGAAACCTAACTATGGCTACACCTTC,CASSPPTGKPNYGYTF
TRBV10-3,.,.,TRBJ1-1,TGTGCCATCAGTGAATGGACGGTGGGGGGGACTGAAGCTTTCTTT,CAISEWTVGGTEAFF
TRBV5-1,.,TRBD1,TRBJ1-1,TGCGCCAGCAGCTTGGTGATCGAGGGGGCCACTGAAGCTTTCTTT,CASSLVIEGATEAFF
TRBV19,.,.,TRBJ1-5,TGTGCCAGTAGTAAGATCGGGGTAAATCAGCCCCAGCATTTT,CASSKIGVNQPQHF
TRBV7-6,once,TRBD2,TRBJ2-5,TGTGCCAGCAGCATGCCTAGCGGGGGGGTTAGAGAGACCCAGTACTTC,CASSMPSGGVRETQYF
TRBV7-8,once,TRBD2,TRBJ2-1,TGTGCCAGCAGCCCCTGGGTAGCGGGGTCCTACAATGAGCAGTTCTTC,CASSPWVAGSYNEQFF
TRBV4-3,.,TRBD1,TRBJ2-7,TGCGCCAGCAGCCTCAACGGACAGGGAAGCTCCTACGAGCAGTACTTC,CASSLNGQGSSYEQYF
TRBV3-1/TRBV3-2,.,TRBD2,TRBJ2-3,TGTGCCAGCAGCCTCAGCGGGGGGGCCACAGATACGCAGTATTTT,CASSLSGGATDTQYF
TRBV4-1,.,TRBD1,TRBJ2-5,TGCGCCAGCAGCCAAGATCAGAACAGGGGTGGCCAAGAGACCCAGTACTTC,CASSQDQNRGGQETQYF
TRBV11-2,.,.,TRBJ1-4,TGTGCCAGCAGCACTGCGCGGGGGCAGAGTGAAAAACTGTTTTTT,CASSTARGQSEKLFF